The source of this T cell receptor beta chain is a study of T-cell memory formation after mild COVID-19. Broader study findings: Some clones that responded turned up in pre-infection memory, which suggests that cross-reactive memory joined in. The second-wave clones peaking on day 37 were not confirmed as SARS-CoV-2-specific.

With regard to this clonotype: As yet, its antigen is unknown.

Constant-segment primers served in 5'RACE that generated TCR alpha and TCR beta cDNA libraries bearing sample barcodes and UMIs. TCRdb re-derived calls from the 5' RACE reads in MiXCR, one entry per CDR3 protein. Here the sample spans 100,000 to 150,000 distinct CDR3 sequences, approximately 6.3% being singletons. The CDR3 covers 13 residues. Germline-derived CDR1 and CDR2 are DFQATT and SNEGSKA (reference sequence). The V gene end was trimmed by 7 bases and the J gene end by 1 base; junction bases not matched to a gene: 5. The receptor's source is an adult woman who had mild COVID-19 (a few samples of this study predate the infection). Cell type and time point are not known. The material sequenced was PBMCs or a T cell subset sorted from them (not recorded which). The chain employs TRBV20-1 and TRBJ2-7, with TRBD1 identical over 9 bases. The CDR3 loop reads CSEVGTGSYEQYF. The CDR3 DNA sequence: TGCAGTGAAGTGGGGACAGGGTCCTACGAGCAGTACTTC.